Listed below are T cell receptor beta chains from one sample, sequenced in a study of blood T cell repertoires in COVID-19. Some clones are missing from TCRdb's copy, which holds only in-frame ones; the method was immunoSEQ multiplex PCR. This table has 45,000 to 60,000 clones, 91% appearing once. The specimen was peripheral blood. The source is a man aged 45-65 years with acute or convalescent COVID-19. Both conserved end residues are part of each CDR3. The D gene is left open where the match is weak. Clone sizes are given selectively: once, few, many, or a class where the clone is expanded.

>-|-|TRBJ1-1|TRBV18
TGTGCCAGCTCACAGGAACAGGGTAAGAACACTGAAGCTTTCTTT
CASSQEQGKNTEAFF
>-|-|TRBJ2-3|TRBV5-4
TGTGCCAGCAGCTTGTATAGGGCCAGGGCTAGCACAGATACGCAGTATTTT
CASSLYRARASTDTQYF
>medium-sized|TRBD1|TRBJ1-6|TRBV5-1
TGCGCCAGCAGCTCCGGGACAGGGGATTCACCCCTCCACTTT
CASSSGTGDSPLHF
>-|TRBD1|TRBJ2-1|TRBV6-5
TGTGCCAGTCGAACAGGGGGGTCCTACAATGAGCAGTTCTTC
CASRTGGSYNEQFF
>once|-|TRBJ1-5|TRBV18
TGTGCCAGCTCACCAACAGTGGGCAATCAGCCCCAGCATTTT
CASSPTVGNQPQHF
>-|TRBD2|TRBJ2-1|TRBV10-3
TGTGCCATCAGTGACGGGGGGTCGGATGAGCAGTTCTTC
CAISDGGSDEQFF
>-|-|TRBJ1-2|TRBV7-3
TGTGCCAGCAGCTTGGCGGTTGTGTATACCTATGGCTACACCTTC
CASSLAVVYTYGYTF
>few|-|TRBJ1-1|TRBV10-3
TGTGCCATCAGTGAGGGTACAGGAGGGTCTGTGAACACTGAAGCTTTCTTT
CAISEGTGGSVNTEAFF
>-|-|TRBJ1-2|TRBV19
TGTGCCAGTAGTATTTCCGCAGAACTATTCAAGAACTATGGCTACACCTTC
CASSISAELFKNYGYTF
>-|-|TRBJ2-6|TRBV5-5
TGTGCCAGCAGCCCGTTCCCGTCTGGGGCCAACGTCCTGACTTTC
CASSPFPSGANVLTF
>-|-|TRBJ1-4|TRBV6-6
TGTGCCAGCAGTTACGAGGGTCGCGAAAAACTGTTTTTT
CASSYEGREKLFF
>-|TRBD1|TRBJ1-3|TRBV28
TGTGCCAGTTCGCAGGGGGGCCTTGGAAACACCATATATTTT
CASSQGGLGNTIYF
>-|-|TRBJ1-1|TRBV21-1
TGTGCCAGCAGTACCCCGGGACAGGGAGTACGATGGACTGAAGCTTTCTTT
CASSTPGQGVRWTEAFF
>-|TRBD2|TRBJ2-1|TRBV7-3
TGTGCCAGCAGCCCTACTAGCGGGGGGACGGATGAGCAGTTCTTC
CASSPTSGGTDEQFF
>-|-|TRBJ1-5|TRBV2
TGTGCCAGCGGAGTTCGAGGGTATAGCAATCAGCCCCAGCATTTT
CASGVRGYSNQPQHF
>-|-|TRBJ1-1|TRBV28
TGTGCCAGCAGTCTCCACAGAATGATGAACACTGAAGCTTTCTTT
CASSLHRMMNTEAFF
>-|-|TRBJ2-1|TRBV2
TGTGCCAGCAGTGTTTCCCAGACTTACAATGAGCAGTTCTTC
CASSVSQTYNEQFF
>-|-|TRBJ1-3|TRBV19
TGTGCCAGTAGTACCGGACAAAGCTCTGGAAACACCATATATTTT
CASSTGQSSGNTIYF
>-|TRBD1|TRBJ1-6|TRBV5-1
TGCGCCAGCAGCTTGGCCCTACAGGGGGTGTATACGAATTCACCCCTCCACTTT
CASSLALQGVYTNSPLHF
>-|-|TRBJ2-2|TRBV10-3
TGTGCCATCAGTGAGTCGAGCCTAAACACCGGGGAGCTGTTTTTT
CAISESSLNTGELFF
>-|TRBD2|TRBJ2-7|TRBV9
TGTGCCAGCAGCGCTGGGGCGGGGGGGCCGGACGAGCAGTACTTC
CASSAGAGGPDEQYF
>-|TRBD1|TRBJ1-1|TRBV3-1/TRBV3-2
TGTGCCAGCAGCCAAGCCGGACAGGGCTTCACTGAAGCTTTCTTT
CASSQAGQGFTEAFF
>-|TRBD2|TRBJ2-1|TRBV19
TGTGCCAGTACTCTAGCGGGGGTTAACAATGAGCAGTTCTTC
CASTLAGVNNEQFF
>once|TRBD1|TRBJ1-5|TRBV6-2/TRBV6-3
TGTGCCAGCAGTTACGGCTGGGACAGGGGGCAACTTCGCAATCAGCCCCAGCATTTT
CASSYGWDRGQLRNQPQHF
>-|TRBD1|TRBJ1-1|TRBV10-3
TGTGCCATCAGTGAAGACAGGGCTGAAGCTTTCTTT
CAISEDRAEAFF
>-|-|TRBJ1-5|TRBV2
TGTGCCAGCAGTGATTTAACAACAGGAAATCAGCTCCAGCATTTT
CASSDLTTGNQLQHF
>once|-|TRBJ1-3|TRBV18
TGTGCCAGCTCCCCCTCGGGGGGGGTTCACGAAGGGGGAAACACCATATATTTT
CASSPSGGVHEGGNTIYF
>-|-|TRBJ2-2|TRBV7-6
TGTGCCAGCAGCTTACAGGACAACCCCACCGGGGAGCTGTTTTTT
CASSLQDNPTGELFF
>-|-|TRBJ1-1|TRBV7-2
TGTGCCAGCAGCTTAGTAGGGGGAGGGACTGAAGCTTTCTTT
CASSLVGGGTEAFF
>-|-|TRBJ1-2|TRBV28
TGTGCCAGCGCGACTCCGGTTGTGTATGGCTACACCTTC
CASATPVVYGYTF
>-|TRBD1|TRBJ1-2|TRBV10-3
TGTGCCATCAGTGGGGGGGGACAGGGGAGTCGTGGCTACACCTTC
CAISGGGQGSRGYTF
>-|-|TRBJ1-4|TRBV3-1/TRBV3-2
TGTGCCAGCAGCCAAGGAGGTGGTATGACCCGTGATGAAAAACTGTTTTTT
CASSQGGGMTRDEKLFF
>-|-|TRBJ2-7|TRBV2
TGTGCCAGCAGTGACACCGGGGTTTATTCGGTTAGGGCCTACGAGCAGTACTTC
CASSDTGVYSVRAYEQYF
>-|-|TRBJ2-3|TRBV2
TGTGCCAGCAATCGGAGGGCCACAGATACGCAGTATTTT
CASNRRATDTQYF
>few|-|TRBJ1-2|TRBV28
TGTGCCAGCAGGGCCCGGGACGGAAAACGGGGGTATGGCTACACCTTC
CASRARDGKRGYGYTF
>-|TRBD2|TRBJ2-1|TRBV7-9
TGTGCCAGCAGCTTACCCGGTCTAGCGGGGGGCCATGAGCAGTTCTTC
CASSLPGLAGGHEQFF
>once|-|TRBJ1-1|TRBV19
TGTGCCAGTAGTAAAGTGGGAGGGAGCACTGAAGCTTTCTTT
CASSKVGGSTEAFF
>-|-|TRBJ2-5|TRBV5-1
TGCGCCAGCAGCTTGGCCAGCCAGGGACAAGAGACCCAGTACTTC
CASSLASQGQETQYF
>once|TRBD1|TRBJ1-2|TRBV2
TGTGCCACCCGGGACAGGGCGATTGAAGGCTATGGCTACACCTTC
CATRDRAIEGYGYTF
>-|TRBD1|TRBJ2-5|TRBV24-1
TGTGCCACCAGGGTCCATTCCGAGGACAGGGGTCGGCAAGAGACCCAGTACTTC
CATRVHSEDRGRQETQYF
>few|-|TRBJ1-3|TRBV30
TGTGCCTGGAGTGGGGCTCGCTCTGGAAACACCATATATTTT
CAWSGARSGNTIYF
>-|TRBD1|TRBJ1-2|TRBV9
TGTGCCAGCAGCGGCAGGGGGTTCGCACGGGACTATGGCTACACCTTC
CASSGRGFARDYGYTF
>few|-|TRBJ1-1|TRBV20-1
TGCAGTGCCCCGAGGAACACTGAAGCTTTCTTT
CSAPRNTEAFF
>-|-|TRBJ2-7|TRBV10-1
TGCGCCAGCAGTGCCGCTAGGAGCGAAACCACCTACGAGCAGTACTTC
CASSAARSETTYEQYF
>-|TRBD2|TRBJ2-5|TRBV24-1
TGTGCCACCAGTGGTGGACTAGCGGGTCCGCAAGAGACCCAGTACTTC
CATSGGLAGPQETQYF
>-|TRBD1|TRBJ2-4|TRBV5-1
TGCGCCAGCACCCATGGACAGGGTGACATTCAGTACTTC
CASTHGQGDIQYF
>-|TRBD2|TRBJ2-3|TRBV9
TGTGCCAGCAGCGTAGGACTAGCGGGGGCTGGAGATACGCAGTATTTT
CASSVGLAGAGDTQYF
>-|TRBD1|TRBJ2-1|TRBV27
TGTGCCAGCAGTCCGACAGGGTATGCCGGAAATGAGCAGTTCTTC
CASSPTGYAGNEQFF
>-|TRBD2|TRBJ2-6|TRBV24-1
TGTGCCACCAGTGACCAGCGGGGGGGCGAACCTGGGGCCAACGTCCTGACTTTC
CATSDQRGGEPGANVLTF
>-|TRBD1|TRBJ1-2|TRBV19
TGTGCCAGTAGGGAAACCGGGACAGGGTTTAACTATGGCTACACCTTC
CASRETGTGFNYGYTF
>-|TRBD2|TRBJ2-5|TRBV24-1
TGTGCCACCGCGGGGGAGATGGGGACCCAGTACTTC
CATAGEMGTQYF
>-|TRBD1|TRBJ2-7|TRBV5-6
TGTGCCAGCAGCTTGGGACAGGGGATCTACGAGCAGTACTTC
CASSLGQGIYEQYF
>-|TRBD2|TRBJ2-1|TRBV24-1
TGTGCCACCAGTGCCCGGGGGGGTTACCAGTTCTTC
CATSARGGYQFF
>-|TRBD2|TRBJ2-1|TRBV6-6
TGTGCCAGCAGTCACCCAGAGGGACTACCCTACAATGAGCAGTTCTTC
CASSHPEGLPYNEQFF
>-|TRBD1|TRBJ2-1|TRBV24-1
TGTGCCACCAGTGAGACGGACAGGGGGCGCGATGAGCAGTTCTTC
CATSETDRGRDEQFF
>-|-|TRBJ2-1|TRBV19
TGTGCCAGTAGTATTGCTGGGAGTAGAGGGCCAGGCAATGAGCAGTTCTTC
CASSIAGSRGPGNEQFF
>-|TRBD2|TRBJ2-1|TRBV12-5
TGTGCTAGTGCTTCTAGCGGGGGGGCCCGAGAGCAGTTCTTC
CASASSGGAREQFF
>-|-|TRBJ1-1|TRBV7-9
TGTGCCAGCAGCTTAGGAACAGGCATATATGAAGCTTTCTTT
CASSLGTGIYEAFF